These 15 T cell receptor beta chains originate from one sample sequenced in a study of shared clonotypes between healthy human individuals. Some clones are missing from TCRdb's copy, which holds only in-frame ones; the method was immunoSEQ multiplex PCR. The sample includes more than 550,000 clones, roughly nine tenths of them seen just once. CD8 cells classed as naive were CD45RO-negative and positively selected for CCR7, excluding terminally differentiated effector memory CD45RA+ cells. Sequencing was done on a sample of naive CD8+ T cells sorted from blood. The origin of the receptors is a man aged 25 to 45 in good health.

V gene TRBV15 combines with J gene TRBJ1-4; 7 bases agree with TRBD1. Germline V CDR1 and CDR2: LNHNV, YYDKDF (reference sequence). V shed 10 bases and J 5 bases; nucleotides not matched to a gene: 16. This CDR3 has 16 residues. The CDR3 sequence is CASTGRTGTKNEKLFF. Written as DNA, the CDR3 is TGTGCCAGCACTGGGCGGACAGGAACGAAGAATGAAAAACTGTTTTTT.

The CDR3 is CASRLTASGYNREFAQYF. The CDR3 coding sequence is TGCGCCAGCAGGCTCACAGCCTCCGGCTATAATCGGGAGTTTGCCCAGTACTTC. V gene TRBV5-1 combines with J gene TRBJ2-7, with D perhaps matching TRBD2 (6 bases). Looked up from germline, CDR1 is SGHRS and CDR2 is YFSETQ. This CDR3 is built from 18 residues. Trimming cost V 5 bases and J 10 bases, with 34 bases left between them.

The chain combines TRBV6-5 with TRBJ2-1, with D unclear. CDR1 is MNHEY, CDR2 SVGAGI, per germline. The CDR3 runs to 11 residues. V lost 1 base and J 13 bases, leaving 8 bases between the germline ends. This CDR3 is CASSYWPDQFF. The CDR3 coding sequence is TGTGCCAGCAGTTACTGGCCCGATCAGTTCTTC.

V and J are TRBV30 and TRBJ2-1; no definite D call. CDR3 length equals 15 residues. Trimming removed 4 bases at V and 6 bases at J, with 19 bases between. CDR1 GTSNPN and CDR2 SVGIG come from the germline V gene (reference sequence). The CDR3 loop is CAWTPPAKWGNEQFF. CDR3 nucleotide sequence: TGTGCCTGGACTCCCCCGGCAAAGTGGGGCAATGAGCAGTTCTTC.

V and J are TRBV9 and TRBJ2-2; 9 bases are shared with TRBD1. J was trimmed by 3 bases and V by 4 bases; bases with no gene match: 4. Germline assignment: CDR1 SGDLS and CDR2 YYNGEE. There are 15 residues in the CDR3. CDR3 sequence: CASSYRDRDTGELFF. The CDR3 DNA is TGTGCCAGCAGCTACCGGGACAGGGACACCGGGGAGCTGTTTTTT.

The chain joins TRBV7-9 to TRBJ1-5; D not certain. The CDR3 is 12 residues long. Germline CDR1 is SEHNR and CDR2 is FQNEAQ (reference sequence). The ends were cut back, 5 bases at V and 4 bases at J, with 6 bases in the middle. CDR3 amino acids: CASSHNNQPQHF. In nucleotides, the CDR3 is TGTGCCAGCAGCCACAATAATCAGCCCCAGCATTTT.

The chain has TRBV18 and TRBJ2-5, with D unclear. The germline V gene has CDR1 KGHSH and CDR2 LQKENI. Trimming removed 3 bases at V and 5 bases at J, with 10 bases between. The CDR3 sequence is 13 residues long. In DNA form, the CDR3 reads TGTGCCAGCTCACCCCGGCCGATGGAGACCCAGTACTTC. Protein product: CASSPRPMETQYF. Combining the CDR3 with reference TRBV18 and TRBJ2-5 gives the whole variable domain NAGVMQNPRHLVRRRGQEARLRCSPMKGHSHVYWYRQLPEEGLKFMVYLQKENIIDESGMPKERFSAEFPKEGPSILRIQQVVRGDSAAYFCASSPRPMETQYFGPGTRLLVL.

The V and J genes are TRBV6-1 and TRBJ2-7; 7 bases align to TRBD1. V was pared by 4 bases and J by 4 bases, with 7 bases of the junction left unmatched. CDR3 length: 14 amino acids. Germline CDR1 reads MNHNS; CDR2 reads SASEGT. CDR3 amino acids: CASSAPTGSYEQYF. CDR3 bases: TGTGCCAGCAGTGCCCCGACAGGGAGTTACGAGCAGTACTTC.

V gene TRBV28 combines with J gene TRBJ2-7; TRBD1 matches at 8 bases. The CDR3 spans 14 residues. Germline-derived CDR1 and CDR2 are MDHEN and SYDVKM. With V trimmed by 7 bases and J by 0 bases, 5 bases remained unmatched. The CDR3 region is CASKHRGSSYEQYF. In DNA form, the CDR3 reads TGTGCCAGCAAACACAGGGGGAGCTCCTACGAGCAGTACTTC.

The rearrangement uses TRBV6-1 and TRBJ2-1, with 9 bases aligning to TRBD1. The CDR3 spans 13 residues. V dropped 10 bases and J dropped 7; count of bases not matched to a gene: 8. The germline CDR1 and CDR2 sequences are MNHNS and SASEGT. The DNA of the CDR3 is TGTGCCACCACCGGGACAGGGAGGAATGAGCAGTTCTTC. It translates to CATTGTGRNEQFF.

Here the CDR3 reads CASKATGRKSEAFF. CDR3 nucleotides: TGTGCCAGCAAAGCTACGGGCAGGAAAAGTGAAGCTTTCTTT. The gene calls are TRBV11-2 and TRBJ1-1; D not certain. Germline V gives CDR1 SGHAT, CDR2 FQNNGV. Trimming removed 7 bases from V and 7 bases from J, with 19 bases in between. This CDR3 contains 14 residues.

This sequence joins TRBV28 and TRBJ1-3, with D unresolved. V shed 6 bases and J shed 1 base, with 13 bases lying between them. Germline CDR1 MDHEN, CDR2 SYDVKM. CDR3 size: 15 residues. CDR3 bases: TGTGCCAGCAGCCGTCCTATAGGATCTGGAAACACCATATATTTT. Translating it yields CASSRPIGSGNTIYF.

CDR3 nucleotides: TGTGCCAGCAGCTTGATCGGACGGGAGCGCTCCTACGAGCAGTACTTC. Amino acids: CASSLIGRERSYEQYF. This sequence joins TRBV5-4 and TRBJ2-7; TRBD2 is a possible D gene (6 bases). V lost 1 base and J 0 bases, leaving 14 bases between the germline ends. Germline V CDR1 and CDR2: SGHNT, YYREEE (reference sequence). The CDR3 contains 16 residues.

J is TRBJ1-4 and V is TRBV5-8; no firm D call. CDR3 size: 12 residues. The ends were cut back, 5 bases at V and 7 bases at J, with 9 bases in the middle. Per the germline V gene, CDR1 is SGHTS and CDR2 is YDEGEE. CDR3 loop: CASSFRIEKLFF. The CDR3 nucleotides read TGTGCCAGCAGTTTCCGGATTGAAAAACTGTTTTTT.

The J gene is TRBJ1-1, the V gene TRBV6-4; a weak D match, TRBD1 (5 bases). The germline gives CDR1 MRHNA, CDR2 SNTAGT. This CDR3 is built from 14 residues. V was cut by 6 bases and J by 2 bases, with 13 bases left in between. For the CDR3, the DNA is TGTGCCAGCAGGGCTAGACAGCCCAACACTGAAGCTTTCTTT. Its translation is CASRARQPNTEAFF.